There are a few counts of the clone carrying this TCR beta chain. Its matching antigen is unknown. There were TCR beta CDR3 regions amplified from RNA transcripts. In the first-round RT-PCR of the TCR CDR3, the HTBI primer set was used. Via MiXCR, TCRdb re-called the multiplex PCR reads, giving one row per CDR3 protein. The repertoire holds 600,000 or so distinct CDR3 sequences, 40% to 55% seen once, with 8.2% in the top ten. Germline CDR1 SEHNR, CDR2 FQNEAQ (reference sequence). V was cut by 0 bases and J by 2 bases, with 11 bases left in between. The CDR3 contains 15 residues. This record comes from a study of T cells in Graves' hyperthyroidism and ophthalmopathy. Findings and limits, study-wide: Within blood appeared most thyroid clonotypes that had expanded above 0.001. The model identified upcoming ophthalmopathy a median around 7.1 months ahead of onset.

V is TRBV7-9 and J is TRBJ2-7; D perhaps matches TRBD1 (6 bases). Source material: peripheral blood or thyroid tissue (not recorded which). This receptor was obtained from a woman younger than 35 with Graves' hyperthyroidism. CDR3 sequence (DNA): TGTGCCAGCAGCTTAGCGTCAGGGGTAGCCTACGAGCAGTACTTC. Translated, it gives CASSLASGVAYEQYF.